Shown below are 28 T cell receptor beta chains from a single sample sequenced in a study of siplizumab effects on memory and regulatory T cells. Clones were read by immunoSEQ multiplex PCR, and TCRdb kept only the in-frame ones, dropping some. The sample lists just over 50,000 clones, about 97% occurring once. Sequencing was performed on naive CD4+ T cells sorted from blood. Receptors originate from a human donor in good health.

The CDR3 protein is CAAAGGPSYEQYF. The CDR3 DNA is TGTGCCGCCGCGGGGGGGCCCTCCTACGAGCAGTACTTC. The chain uses TRBV7-9 and TRBJ2-7; TRBD2 aligns across 9 bases. CDR1 is SEHNR and CDR2 is FQNEAQ in the germline V gene (reference sequence). V shed 11 bases and J 0 bases; nucleotides not matched to a gene: 5. This CDR3 region has 13 residues.

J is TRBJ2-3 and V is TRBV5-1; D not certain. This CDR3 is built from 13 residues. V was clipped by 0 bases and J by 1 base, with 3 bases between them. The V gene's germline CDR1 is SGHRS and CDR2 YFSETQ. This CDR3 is CASSLDGTDTQYF. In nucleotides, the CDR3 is TGCGCCAGCAGCTTGGATGGCACAGATACGCAGTATTTT.

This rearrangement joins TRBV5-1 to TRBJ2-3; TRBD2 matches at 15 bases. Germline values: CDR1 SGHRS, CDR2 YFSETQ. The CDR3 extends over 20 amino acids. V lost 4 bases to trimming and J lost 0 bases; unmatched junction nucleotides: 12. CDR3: CASSHRGAGLAGGSTDTQYF. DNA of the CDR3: TGCGCCAGCAGCCACCGGGGGGCCGGACTAGCGGGAGGGAGCACAGATACGCAGTATTTT.

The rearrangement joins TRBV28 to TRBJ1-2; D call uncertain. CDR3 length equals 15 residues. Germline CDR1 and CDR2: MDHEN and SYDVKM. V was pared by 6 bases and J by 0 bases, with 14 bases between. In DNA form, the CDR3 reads TGTGCCAGCAGAAGGTCGGACGGAGCTAACTATGGCTACACCTTC. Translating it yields CASRRSDGANYGYTF.

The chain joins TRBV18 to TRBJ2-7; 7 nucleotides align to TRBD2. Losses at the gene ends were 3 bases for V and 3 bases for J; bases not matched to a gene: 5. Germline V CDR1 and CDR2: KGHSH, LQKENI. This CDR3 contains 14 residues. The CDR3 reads CASSPAGEYYEQYF. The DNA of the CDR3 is TGTGCCAGCTCACCTGCGGGAGAGTACTACGAGCAGTACTTC.

CDR3 protein: CASRGFTGVFRETQYF. Here the CDR3 DNA reads TGTGCCAGCAGGGGTTTTACTGGGGTTTTTCGGGAGACCCAGTACTTC. This chain uses TRBV7-6 with TRBJ2-5; D uncertain. The CDR3 is 16 amino acids. V gave up 6 bases and J gave up 5 bases, with 22 bases separating them. Germline V gene data show CDR1 as SGHVS and CDR2 as FNYEAQ.

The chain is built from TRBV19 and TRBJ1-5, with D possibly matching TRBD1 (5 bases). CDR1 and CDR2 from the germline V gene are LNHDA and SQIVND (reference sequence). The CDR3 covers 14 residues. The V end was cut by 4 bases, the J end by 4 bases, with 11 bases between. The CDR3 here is CASSTTVGNQPQHF. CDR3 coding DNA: TGTGCCAGTAGTACGACAGTCGGTAATCAGCCCCAGCATTTT.

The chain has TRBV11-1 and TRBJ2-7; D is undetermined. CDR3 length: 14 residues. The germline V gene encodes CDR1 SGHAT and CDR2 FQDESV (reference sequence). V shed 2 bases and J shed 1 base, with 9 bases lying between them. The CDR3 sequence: CASSLKLTSYEQYF. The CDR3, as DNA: TGTGCCAGCAGCTTAAAGTTGACATCCTACGAGCAGTACTTC.

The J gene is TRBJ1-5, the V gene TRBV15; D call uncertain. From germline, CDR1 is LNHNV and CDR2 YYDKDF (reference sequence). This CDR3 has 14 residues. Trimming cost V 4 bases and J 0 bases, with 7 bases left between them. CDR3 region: CATSTVTSNQPQHF. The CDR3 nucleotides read TGTGCCACCAGCACGGTTACTAGCAATCAGCCCCAGCATTTT.

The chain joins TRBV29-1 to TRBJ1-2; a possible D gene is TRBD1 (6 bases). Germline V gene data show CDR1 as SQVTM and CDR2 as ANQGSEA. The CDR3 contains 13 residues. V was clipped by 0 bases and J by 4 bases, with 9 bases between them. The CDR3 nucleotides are TGCAGCGTTGAAGAGGACAGACTCTATGGCTACACCTTC. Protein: CSVEEDRLYGYTF. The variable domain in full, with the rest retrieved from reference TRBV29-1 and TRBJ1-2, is SAVISQKPSRDICQRGTSLTIQCQVDSQVTMMFWYRQQPGQSLTLIATANQGSEATYESGFVIDKFPISRPNLTFSTLTVSNMSPEDSSIYLCSVEEDRLYGYTFGSGTRLTVV.

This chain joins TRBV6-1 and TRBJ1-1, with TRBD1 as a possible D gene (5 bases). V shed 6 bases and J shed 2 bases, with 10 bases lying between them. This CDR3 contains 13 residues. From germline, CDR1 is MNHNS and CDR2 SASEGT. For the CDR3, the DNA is TGTGCCAGCAGGAGGGACTTTAACACTGAAGCTTTCTTT. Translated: CASRRDFNTEAFF.

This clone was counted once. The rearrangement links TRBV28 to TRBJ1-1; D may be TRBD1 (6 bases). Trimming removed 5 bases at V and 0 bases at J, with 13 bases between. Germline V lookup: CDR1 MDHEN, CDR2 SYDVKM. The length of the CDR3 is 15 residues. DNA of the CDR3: TGTGCCAGCAGTAAACTCGGGGGGCTGAACACTGAAGCTTTCTTT. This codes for CASSKLGGLNTEAFF.

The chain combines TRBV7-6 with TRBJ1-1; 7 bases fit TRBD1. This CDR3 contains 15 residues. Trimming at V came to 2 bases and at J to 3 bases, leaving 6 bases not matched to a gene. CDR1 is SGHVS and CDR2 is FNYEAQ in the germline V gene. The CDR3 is CASSLRAGGYTEAFF. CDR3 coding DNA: TGTGCCAGCAGCTTAAGGGCAGGGGGGTACACTGAAGCTTTCTTT.

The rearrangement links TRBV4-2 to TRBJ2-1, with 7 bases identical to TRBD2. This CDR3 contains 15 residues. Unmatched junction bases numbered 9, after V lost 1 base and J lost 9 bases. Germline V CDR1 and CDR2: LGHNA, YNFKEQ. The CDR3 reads CASSQGGGRPSEQFF. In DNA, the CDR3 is TGTGCCAGCAGCCAAGGAGGCGGGAGACCCAGTGAGCAGTTCTTC.

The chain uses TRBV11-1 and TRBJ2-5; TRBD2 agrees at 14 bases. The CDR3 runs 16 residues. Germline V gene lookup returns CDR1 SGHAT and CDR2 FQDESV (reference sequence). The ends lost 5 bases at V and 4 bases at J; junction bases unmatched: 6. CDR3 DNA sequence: TGTGCCAGCAGCCTGGGACTAGCGGGAGACTCAGAGACCCAGTACTTC. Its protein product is CASSLGLAGDSETQYF.

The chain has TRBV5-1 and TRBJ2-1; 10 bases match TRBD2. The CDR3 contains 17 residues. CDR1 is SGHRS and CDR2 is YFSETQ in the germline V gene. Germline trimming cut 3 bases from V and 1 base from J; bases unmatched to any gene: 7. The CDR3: CASSSSLTSGSYNEQFF. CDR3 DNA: TGCGCCAGCAGCTCTTCGCTGACTAGCGGGTCCTACAATGAGCAGTTCTTC. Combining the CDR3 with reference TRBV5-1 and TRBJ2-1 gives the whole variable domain KAGVTQTPRYLIKTRGQQVTLSCSPISGHRSVSWYQQTPGQGLQFLFEYFSETQRNKGNFPGRFSGRQFSNSRSEMNVSTLELGDSALYLCASSSSLTSGSYNEQFFGPGTRLTVL.

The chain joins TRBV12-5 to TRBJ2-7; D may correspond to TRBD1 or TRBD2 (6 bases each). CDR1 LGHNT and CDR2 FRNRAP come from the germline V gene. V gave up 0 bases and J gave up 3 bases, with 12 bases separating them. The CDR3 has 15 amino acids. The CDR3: CASGLVGRGDYEQYF. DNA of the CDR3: TGTGCTAGTGGTTTGGTCGGTAGGGGGGACTACGAGCAGTACTTC.

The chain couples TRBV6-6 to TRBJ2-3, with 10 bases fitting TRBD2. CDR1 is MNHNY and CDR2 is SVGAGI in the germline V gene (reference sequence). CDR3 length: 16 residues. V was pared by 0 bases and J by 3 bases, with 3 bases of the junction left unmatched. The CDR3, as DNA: TGTGCCAGCAGTTACTCCAAAGCGGGAGGGACAGATACGCAGTATTTT. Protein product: CASSYSKAGGTDTQYF.

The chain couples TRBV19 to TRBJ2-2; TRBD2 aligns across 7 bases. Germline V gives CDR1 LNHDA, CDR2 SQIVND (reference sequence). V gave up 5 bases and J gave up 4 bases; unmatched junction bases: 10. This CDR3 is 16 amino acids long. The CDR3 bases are TGTGCCAGTAGTCTTGACCGGGACTATTTCACCGGGGAGCTGTTTTTT. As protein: CASSLDRDYFTGELFF. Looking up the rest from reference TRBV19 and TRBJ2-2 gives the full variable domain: DGGITQSPKYLFRKEGQNVTLSCEQNLNHDAMYWYRQDPGQGLRLIYYSQIVNDFQKGDIAEGYSVSREKKESFPLTVTSAQKNPTAFYLCASSLDRDYFTGELFFGEGSRLTVL.

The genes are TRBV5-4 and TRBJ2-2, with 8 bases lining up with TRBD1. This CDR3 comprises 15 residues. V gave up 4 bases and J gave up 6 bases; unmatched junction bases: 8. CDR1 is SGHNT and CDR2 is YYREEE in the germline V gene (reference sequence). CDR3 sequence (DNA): TGTGCCAGCAGCCTACAGGGGGGAGTTCCCGGGGAGCTGTTTTTT. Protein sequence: CASSLQGGVPGELFF.

CDR3 in DNA: TGTGCCAGCAGCCGGGGACAGTTTACCTACGAGCAGTACTTC. Encoded protein: CASSRGQFTYEQYF. The gene calls are TRBV7-9 and TRBJ2-7; 7 bases line up with TRBD1. The CDR3 contains 14 residues. Trimming at V came to 5 bases and at J to 2 bases, leaving 6 bases not matched to a gene. Germline V lookup: CDR1 SEHNR, CDR2 FQNEAQ (reference sequence). Full variable domain (missing parts from reference TRBV7-9 and TRBJ2-7): DTGVSQNPRHKITKRGQNVTFRCDPISEHNRLYWYRQTLGQGPEFLTYFQNEAQLEKSRLLSDRFSAERPKGSFSTLEIQRTEQGDSAMYLCASSRGQFTYEQYFGPGTRLTVT.

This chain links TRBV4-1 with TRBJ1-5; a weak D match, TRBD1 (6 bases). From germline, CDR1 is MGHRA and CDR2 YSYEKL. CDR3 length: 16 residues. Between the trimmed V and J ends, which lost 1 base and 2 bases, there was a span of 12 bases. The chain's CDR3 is CASSQVGGFGNQPQHF. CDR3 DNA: TGCGCCAGCAGCCAAGTAGGGGGTTTCGGCAATCAGCCCCAGCATTTT.

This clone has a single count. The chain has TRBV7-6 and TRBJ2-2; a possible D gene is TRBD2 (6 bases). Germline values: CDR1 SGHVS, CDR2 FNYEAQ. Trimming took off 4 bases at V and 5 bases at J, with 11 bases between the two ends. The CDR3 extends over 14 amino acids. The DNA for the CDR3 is TGTGCCAGCAGCTACGGAGGGATGACCGGGGAGCTGTTTTTT. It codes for CASSYGGMTGELFF. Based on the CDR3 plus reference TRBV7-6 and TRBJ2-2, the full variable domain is GAGVSQSPRYKVTKRGQDVALRCDPISGHVSLYWYRQALGQGPEFLTYFNYEAQQDKSGLPNDRFSAERPEGSISTLTIQRTEQRDSAMYRCASSYGGMTGELFFGEGSRLTVL.

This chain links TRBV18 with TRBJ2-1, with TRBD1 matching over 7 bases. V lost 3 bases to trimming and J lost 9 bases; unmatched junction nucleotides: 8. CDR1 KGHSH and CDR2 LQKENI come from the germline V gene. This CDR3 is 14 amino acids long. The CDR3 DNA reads TGTGCCAGCTCACCCACAGGGGAGATTGGTGAGCAGTTCTTC. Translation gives CASSPTGEIGEQFF.

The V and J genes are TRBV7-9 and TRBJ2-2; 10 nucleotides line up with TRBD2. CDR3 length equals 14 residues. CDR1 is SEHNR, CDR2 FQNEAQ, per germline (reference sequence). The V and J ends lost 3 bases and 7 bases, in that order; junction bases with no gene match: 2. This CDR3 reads CASSLGLASGELFF. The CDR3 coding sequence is TGTGCCAGCAGCTTGGGACTAGCGAGCGGGGAGCTGTTTTTT. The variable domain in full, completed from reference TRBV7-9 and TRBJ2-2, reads DTGVSQNPRHKITKRGQNVTFRCDPISEHNRLYWYRQTLGQGPEFLTYFQNEAQLEKSRLLSDRFSAERPKGSFSTLEIQRTEQGDSAMYLCASSLGLASGELFFGEGSRLTVL.

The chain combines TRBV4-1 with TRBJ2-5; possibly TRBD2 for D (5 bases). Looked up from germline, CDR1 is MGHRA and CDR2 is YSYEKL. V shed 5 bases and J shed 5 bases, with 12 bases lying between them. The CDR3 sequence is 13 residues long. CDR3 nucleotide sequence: TGCGCCAGCAGCTTTACTGGCGGGGAGACCCAGTACTTC. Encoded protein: CASSFTGGETQYF.

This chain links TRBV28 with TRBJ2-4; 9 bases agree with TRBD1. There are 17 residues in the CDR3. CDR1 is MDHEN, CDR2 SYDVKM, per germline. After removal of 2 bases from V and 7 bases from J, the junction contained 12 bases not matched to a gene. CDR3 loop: CASSLRRPGQGWNIQYF. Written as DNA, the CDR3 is TGTGCCAGCAGTTTACGAAGACCGGGACAGGGATGGAACATTCAGTACTTC.

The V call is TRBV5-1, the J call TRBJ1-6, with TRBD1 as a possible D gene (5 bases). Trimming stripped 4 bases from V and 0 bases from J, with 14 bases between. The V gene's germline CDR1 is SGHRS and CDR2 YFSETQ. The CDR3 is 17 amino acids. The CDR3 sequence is CASSGAAQSSYNSPLHF. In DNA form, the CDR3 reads TGCGCCAGCAGCGGGGCAGCCCAGAGCTCCTATAATTCACCCCTCCACTTT.